The rows below give T cell receptor beta chains drawn from one sample of a study of neurological immune-mediated disorders. TCRdb re-analysed the 5' RACE reads in MiXCR, keeping a single row per CDR3 protein. The sample carries some 68,000 distinct CDR3 sequences, about 13% recorded once. Material for sequencing was PBMCs. Receptor source: a female donor with HTLV-1-associated myelopathy (HAM/TSP). Both conserved end residues are part of each CDR3. The order of the fields is clone size, V gene, J gene, D gene, CDR3 length, CDR3 DNA, CDR3 protein. A D gene is named only where the DNA matches it firmly. Clone sizes are given selectively: once, few, many, or a class where the clone is expanded.

NA	TRBV9	TRBJ1-2	NA	15	TGTGCCAGCAGCTCTAGACTGCAGGGTAGCTATGGCTACACCTTC	CASSSRLQGSYGYTF
many	TRBV28	TRBJ2-4	NA	12	TGTGCCAGCAGTACCCTCGAAAACATTCAGTACTTC	CASSTLENIQYF
many	TRBV10-3	TRBJ2-1	TRBD1	13	TGTGCCATCAGTGTTACAGGGGCGAGGGAGCAGTTCTTC	CAISVTGAREQFF
NA	TRBV5-1	TRBJ1-3	NA	12	TGCGCCAGCAGCGCCGATGTAGGCACCATATATTTT	CASSADVGTIYF
NA	TRBV18	TRBJ1-2	NA	14	TGTGCCAGCTCACCCCCAGGGGCGCCCTATGGCTACACCTTC	CASSPPGAPYGYTF
many	TRBV20-1	TRBJ1-5	NA	13	TGCAGTGCTAGGGGACATAGCAATCAGCCCCAGCATTTT	CSARGHSNQPQHF
many	TRBV12-3/TRBV12-4	TRBJ1-2	NA	11	TGTGCCAGCAGCCGGGGGAGTGGCTACACCTTC	CASSRGSGYTF
many	TRBV2	TRBJ2-3	NA	12	TGTGCCAGCCAGGTCGTCACAGATACGCAGTATTTT	CASQVVTDTQYF
many	TRBV12-3/TRBV12-4	TRBJ1-6	NA	13	TGTGCCAGCAGTTGGTCGCGGGATTCACCCCTCCACTTT	CASSWSRDSPLHF
many	TRBV15	TRBJ2-2	TRBD1	15	TGTGCTACCAGCAGGACAGGGTTGAACACCGGGGAGCTGTTTTTT	CATSRTGLNTGELFF
NA	TRBV20-1	TRBJ2-1	TRBD2	14	TGCAGTGCCAGGCTAGCGGGGGGGCCCAATGAGCAGTTCTTC	CSARLAGGPNEQFF
many	TRBV3-1	TRBJ2-3	TRBD2	15	TGTGCCAGCAGCCATTTAGCGGGGGGGCCAGATACGCAGTATTTT	CASSHLAGGPDTQYF
many	TRBV5-6	TRBJ2-7	TRBD1	13	TGTGCCAGCAGCCAGGGACAGAGCTACGAGCAGTACTTC	CASSQGQSYEQYF
many	TRBV29-1	TRBJ2-1	TRBD2	16	TGCAGCGTTGAGGGTTTAGCGGGGGGACATTACAATGAGCAGTTCTTC	CSVEGLAGGHYNEQFF
many	TRBV6-5	TRBJ2-7	NA	15	TGTGCCAGCAGTTACAGGGACGGCCACACCTACGAGCAGTACTTC	CASSYRDGHTYEQYF
many	TRBV5-1	TRBJ1-1	TRBD1	13	TGCGCCAGCAGCCGGACAGGGGGACCTGAAGCTTTCTTT	CASSRTGGPEAFF
many	TRBV20-1	TRBJ2-1	NA	13	TGCAGTGCTAGAAAGGAGGGGGCTAGGGAGCAGTTCTTC	CSARKEGAREQFF
many	TRBV6-2/TRBV6-3	TRBJ1-5	TRBD1	14	TGTGCCAGCAGCCGGACAGGCTTAACTCAGCCCCAGCATTTT	CASSRTGLTQPQHF
NA	TRBV9	TRBJ2-1	TRBD1	15	TGTGCCAGCAGCCGAGACAGGGGGCTTATTTATGAGCAGTTCTTC	CASSRDRGLIYEQFF
many	TRBV18	TRBJ1-2	NA	14	TGTGCCAGCTCACCAACGGGGTTAAGATCCGGCTACACCTTC	CASSPTGLRSGYTF
once	TRBV15	TRBJ1-2	NA	13	TGTGCCACCAGCAGAGATCGGGGCTCGGGCTACACCTTC	CATSRDRGSGYTF
many	TRBV7-9	TRBJ2-7	NA	14	TGTGCCAGCAGCTTGGGGGGGCGTACCTACGAGCAGTACTTC	CASSLGGRTYEQYF